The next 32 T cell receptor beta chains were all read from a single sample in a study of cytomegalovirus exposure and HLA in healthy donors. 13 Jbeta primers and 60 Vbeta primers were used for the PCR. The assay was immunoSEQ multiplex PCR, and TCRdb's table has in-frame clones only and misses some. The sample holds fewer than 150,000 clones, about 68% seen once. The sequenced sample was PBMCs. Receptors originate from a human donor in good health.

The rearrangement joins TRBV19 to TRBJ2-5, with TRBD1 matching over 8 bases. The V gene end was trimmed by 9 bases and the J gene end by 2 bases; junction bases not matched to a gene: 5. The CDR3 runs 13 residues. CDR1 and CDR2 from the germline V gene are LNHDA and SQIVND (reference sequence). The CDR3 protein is CASRTGQQETQYF. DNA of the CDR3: TGTGCCAGCCGGACAGGGCAACAAGAGACCCAGTACTTC.

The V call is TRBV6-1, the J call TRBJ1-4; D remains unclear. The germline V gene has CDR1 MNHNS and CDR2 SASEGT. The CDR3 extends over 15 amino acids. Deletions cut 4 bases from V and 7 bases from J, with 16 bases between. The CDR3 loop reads CASSATLRGGEKLFF. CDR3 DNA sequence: TGTGCCAGCAGTGCCACACTCAGAGGAGGTGAAAAACTGTTTTTT.

The CDR3 here is CASSYRGRGVDSNQPQHF. The CDR3 DNA is TGTGCCAGCAGCTATCGGGGCAGGGGAGTAGATAGCAATCAGCCCCAGCATTTT. The chain is built from TRBV7-8 and TRBJ1-5, with D perhaps TRBD1 (6 bases). V lost 4 bases to trimming and J lost 0 bases, with 19 bases between them. Germline assignment: CDR1 SGHVS and CDR2 FQNEAQ. The CDR3 covers 18 residues.

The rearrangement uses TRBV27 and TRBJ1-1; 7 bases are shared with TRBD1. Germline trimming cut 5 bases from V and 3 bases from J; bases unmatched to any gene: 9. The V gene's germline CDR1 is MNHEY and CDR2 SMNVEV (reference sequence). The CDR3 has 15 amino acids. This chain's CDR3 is CASSLSGTVYTEAFF. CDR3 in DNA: TGTGCCAGCAGTCTCTCCGGGACAGTTTACACTGAAGCTTTCTTT.

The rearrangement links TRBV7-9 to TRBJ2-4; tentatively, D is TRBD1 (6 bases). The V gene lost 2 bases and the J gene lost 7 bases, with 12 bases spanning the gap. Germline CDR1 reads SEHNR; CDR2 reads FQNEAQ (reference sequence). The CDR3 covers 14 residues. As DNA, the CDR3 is TGTGCCAGCAGCTTAAGGGACACTCCTAACATTCAGTACTTC. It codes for CASSLRDTPNIQYF.

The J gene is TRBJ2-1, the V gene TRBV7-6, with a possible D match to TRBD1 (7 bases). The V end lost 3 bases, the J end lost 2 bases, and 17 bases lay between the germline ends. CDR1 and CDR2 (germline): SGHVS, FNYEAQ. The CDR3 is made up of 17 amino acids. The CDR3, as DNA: TGTGCCAGCAGCTTTCGGCAGGGGGGAGTCGCCTACAATGAGCAGTTCTTC. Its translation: CASSFRQGGVAYNEQFF.

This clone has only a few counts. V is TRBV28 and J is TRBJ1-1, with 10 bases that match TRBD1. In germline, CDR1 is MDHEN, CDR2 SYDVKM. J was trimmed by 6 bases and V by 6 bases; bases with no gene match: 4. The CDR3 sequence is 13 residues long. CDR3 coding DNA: TGTGCCAGCAGGGGGACAGGGGATCCTGAAGCTTTCTTT. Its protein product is CASRGTGDPEAFF.

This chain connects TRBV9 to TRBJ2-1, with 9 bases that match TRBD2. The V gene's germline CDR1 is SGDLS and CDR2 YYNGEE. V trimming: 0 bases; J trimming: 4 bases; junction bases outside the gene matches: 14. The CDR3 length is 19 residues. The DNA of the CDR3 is TGTGCCAGCAGCGTAGACGGCGGGGCTAGCGGGAAACTTTACAATGAGCAGTTCTTC. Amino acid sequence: CASSVDGGASGKLYNEQFF.

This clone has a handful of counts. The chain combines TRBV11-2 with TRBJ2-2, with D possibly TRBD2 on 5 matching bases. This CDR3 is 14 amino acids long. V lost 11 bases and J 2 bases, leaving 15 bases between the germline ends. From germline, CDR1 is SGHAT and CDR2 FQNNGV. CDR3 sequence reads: CACGERTNTGELFF. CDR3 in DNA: TGTGCCTGCGGCGAGCGGACTAACACCGGGGAGCTGTTTTTT.

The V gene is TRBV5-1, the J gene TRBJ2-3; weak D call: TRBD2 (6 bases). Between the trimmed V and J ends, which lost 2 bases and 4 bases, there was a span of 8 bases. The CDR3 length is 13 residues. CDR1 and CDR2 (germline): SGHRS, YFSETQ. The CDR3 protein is CASSFSGADTQYF. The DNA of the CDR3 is TGCGCCAGCAGCTTCTCGGGGGCAGATACGCAGTATTTT.

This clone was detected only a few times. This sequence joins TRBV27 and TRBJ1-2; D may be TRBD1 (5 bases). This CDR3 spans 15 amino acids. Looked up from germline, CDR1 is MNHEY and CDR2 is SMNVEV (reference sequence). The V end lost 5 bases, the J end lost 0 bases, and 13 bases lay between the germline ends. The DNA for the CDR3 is TGTGCCAGCAGTATAACCGGGGGAGCTAACTATGGCTACACCTTC. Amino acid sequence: CASSITGGANYGYTF.

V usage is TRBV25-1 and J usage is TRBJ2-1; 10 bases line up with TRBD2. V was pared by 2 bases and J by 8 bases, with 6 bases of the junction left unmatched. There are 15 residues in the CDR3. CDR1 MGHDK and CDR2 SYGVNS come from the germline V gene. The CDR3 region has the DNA TGTGCCAGCAGTGAAATACTAGCGGGGAAATATGAGCAGTTCTTC. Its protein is CASSEILAGKYEQFF. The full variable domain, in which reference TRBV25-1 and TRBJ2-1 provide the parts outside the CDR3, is EADIYQTPRYLVIGTGKKITLECSQTMGHDKMYWYQQDPGMELHLIHYSYGVNSTEKGDLSSESTVSRIRTEHFPLTLESARPSHTSQYLCASSEILAGKYEQFFGPGTRLTVL.

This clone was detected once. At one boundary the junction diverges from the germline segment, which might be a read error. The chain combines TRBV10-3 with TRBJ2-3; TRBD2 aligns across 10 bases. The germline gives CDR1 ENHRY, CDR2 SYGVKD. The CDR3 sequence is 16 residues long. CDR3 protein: CAISRGGLAVGDTRYF. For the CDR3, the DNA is TGTGCCATCAGCAGGGGAGGACTAGCGGTAGGAGATACGCGGTATTTT.

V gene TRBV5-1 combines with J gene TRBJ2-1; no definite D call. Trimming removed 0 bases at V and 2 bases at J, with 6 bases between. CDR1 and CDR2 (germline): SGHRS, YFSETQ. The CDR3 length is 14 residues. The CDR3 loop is CASSLEQAYNEQFF. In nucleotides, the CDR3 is TGCGCCAGCAGCTTGGAGCAGGCCTACAATGAGCAGTTCTTC.

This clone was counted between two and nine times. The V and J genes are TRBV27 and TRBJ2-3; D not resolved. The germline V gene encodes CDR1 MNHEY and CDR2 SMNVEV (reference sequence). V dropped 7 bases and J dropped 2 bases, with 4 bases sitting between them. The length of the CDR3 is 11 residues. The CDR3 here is CASIFTDTQYF. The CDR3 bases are TGTGCCAGCATCTTCACAGATACGCAGTATTTT.

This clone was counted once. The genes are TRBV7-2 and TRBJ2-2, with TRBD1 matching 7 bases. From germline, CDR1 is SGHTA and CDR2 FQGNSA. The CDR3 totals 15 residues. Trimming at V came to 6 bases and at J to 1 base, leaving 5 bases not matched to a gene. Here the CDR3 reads CASRIAGGNTGELFF. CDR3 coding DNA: TGTGCCAGCAGAATAGCAGGGGGGAACACCGGGGAGCTGTTTTTT.

The CDR3 DNA follows: TGCGCCAGCAGCACCGGGACAGGGGTCGGGGAGCTGTTTTTT. Its translation is CASSTGTGVGELFF. The chain uses TRBV10-1 and TRBJ2-2, with 10 bases fitting TRBD1. The junction had 5 bases not matched to a gene; V was cut back by 6 bases and J by 7 bases. CDR1 and CDR2 (germline): WNHNN, SYGVQD (reference sequence). The CDR3 extends over 14 amino acids.

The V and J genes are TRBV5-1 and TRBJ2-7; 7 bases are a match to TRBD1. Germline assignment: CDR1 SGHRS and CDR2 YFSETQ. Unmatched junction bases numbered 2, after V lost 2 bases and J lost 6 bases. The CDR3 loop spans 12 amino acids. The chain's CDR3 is CASSFYRGEQYF. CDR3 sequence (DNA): TGCGCCAGCAGCTTCTACAGGGGCGAGCAGTACTTC. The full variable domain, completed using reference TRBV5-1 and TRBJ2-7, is KAGVTQTPRYLIKTRGQQVTLSCSPISGHRSVSWYQQTPGQGLQFLFEYFSETQRNKGNFPGRFSGRQFSNSRSEMNVSTLELGDSALYLCASSFYRGEQYFGPGTRLTVT.

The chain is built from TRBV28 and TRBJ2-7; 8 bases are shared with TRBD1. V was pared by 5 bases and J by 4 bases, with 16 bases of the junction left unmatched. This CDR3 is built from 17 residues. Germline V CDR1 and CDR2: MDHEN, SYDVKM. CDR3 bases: TGTGCCAGCAGTGTAACTTCCGGGACAGGAAGTTGGTACGAGCAGTACTTC. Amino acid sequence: CASSVTSGTGSWYEQYF. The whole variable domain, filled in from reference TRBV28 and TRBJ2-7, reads DVKVTQSSRYLVKRTGEKVFLECVQDMDHENMFWYRQDPGLGLRLIYFSYDVKMKEKGDIPEGYSVSREKKERFSLILESASTNQTSMYLCASSVTSGTGSWYEQYFGPGTRLTVT.

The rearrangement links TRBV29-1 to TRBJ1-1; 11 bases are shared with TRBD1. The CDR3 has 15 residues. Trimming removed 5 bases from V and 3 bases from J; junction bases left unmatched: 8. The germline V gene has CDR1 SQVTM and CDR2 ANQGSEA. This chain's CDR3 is CSVRTGGGGDTEAFF. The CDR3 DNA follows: TGCAGCGTTAGGACAGGGGGCGGTGGCGACACTGAAGCTTTCTTT.

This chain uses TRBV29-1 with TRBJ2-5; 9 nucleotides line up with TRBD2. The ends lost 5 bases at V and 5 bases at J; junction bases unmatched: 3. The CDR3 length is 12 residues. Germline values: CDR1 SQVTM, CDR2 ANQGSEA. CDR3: CSVLAGLETQYF. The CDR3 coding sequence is TGCAGCGTTCTAGCGGGATTGGAGACCCAGTACTTC.

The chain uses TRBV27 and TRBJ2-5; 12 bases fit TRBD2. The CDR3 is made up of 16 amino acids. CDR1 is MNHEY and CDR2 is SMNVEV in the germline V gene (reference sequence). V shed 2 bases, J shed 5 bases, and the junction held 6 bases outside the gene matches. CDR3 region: CASSLLAGGPAETQYF. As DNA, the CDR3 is TGTGCCAGCAGTTTACTAGCGGGAGGGCCGGCCGAGACCCAGTACTTC.

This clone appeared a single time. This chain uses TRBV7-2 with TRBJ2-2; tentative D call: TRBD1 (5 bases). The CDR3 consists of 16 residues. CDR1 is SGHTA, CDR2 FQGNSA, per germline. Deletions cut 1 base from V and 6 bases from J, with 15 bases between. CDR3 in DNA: TGTGCCAGCAGCTTAGTGCAGGGCCTTACATCCGGGGAGCTGTTTTTT. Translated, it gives CASSLVQGLTSGELFF.

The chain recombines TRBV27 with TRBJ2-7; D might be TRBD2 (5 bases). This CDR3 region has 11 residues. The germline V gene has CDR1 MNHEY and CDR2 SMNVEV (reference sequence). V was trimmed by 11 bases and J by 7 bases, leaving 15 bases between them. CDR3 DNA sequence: TGTGCCGGAATTAGCCCGGGGGAGCAGTACTTC. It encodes CAGISPGEQYF.

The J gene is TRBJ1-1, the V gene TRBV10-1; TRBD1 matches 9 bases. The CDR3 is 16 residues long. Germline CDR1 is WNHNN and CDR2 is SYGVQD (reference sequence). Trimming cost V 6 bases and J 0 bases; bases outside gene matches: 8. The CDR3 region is CASRGDREVMNTEAFF. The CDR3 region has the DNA TGCGCCAGCAGAGGGGACAGGGAAGTTATGAACACTGAAGCTTTCTTT.

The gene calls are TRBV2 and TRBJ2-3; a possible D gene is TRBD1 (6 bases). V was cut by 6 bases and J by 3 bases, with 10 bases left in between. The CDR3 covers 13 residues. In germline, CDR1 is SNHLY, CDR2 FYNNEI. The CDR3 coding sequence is TGTGCCAGCAGGGCTCAGGGGACAGATACGCAGTATTTT. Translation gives CASRAQGTDTQYF.

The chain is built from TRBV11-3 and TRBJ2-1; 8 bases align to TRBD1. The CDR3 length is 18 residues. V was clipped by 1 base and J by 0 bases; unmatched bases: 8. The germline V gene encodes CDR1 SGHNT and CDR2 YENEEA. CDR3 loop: CASSLGDRGLGSYNEQFF. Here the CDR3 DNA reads TGTGCCAGCAGCTTAGGAGACAGGGGTTTGGGCTCCTACAATGAGCAGTTCTTC.

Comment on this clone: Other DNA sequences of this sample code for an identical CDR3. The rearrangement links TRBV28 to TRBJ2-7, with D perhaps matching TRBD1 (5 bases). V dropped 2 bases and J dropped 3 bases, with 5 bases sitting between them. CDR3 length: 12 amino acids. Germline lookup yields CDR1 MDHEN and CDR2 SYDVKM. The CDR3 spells CASSLDSYEQYF. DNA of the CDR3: TGTGCCAGCAGTTTAGACAGCTACGAGCAGTACTTC.

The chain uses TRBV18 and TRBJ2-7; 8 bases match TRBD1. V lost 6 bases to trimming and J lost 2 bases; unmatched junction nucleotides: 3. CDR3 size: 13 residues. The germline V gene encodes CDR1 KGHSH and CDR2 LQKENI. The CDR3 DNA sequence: TGTGCCAGCTCTGCAGGGGGCCCCTACGAGCAGTACTTC. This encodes CASSAGGPYEQYF.

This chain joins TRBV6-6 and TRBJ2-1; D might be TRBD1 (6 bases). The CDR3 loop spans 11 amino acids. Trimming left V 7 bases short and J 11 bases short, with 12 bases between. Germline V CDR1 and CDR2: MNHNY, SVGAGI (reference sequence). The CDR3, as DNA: TGTGCCAGCACCGAGGGGGACCAGCAGTTCTTC. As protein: CASTEGDQQFF.

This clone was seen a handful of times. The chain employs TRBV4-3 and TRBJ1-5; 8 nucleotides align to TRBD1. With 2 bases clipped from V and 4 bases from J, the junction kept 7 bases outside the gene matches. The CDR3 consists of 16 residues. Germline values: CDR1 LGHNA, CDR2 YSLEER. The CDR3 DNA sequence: TGCGCCAGCAGCCAAAGGTGGGGACAGGCTAATCAGCCCCAGCATTTT. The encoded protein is CASSQRWGQANQPQHF.

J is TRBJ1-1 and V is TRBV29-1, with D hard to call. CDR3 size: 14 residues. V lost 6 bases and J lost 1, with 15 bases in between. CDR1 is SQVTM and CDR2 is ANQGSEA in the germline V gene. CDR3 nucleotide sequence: TGCAGCGTCTTGAGGAATAATAGGAACACTGAAGCTTTCTTT. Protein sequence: CSVLRNNRNTEAFF.